The present entry profiles one T cell receptor (beta chain) with its context. Its antigen remains unidentified. The data were obtained in a study of shared clonotypes between healthy human individuals. Method: immunoSEQ multiplex PCR; TCRdb's copy keeps in-frame clones and lacks some. The data contain 2.3 million or so clones, just over 90% of them seen just once; the ten biggest clones take up about 0.39%. The study, taken as a whole, reports: Represented diversity, genetic and exposure-history alike, was limited by few donors.

The sequenced material came from naive CD4+ T cells from PBMCs. Subset described: CD45RA+ positively selected. This TCR derives from a man between 18 and 29 years old in good health. Some clones in this sample may be carry-over from other donors' samples.

The CDR3 nucleotides are TGTGCCAGCAGCCCAGCGGCACCAGATACGCAGTATTTT. It yields the protein CASSPAAPDTQYF. V gene TRBV9 combines with J gene TRBJ2-3; D possibly corresponds to TRBD2 (5 bases). V dropped 4 bases and J dropped 4 bases, with 10 bases sitting between them. Germline lookup yields CDR1 SGDLS and CDR2 YYNGEE. The CDR3 spans 13 residues.